This T cell receptor (beta chain) was identified during a study of Graves' ophthalmopathy and Graves' hyperthyroidism. Study details: Peripheral blood sampling preceded any treatment and occurred at initial diagnosis. Study observations and caveats: Detected in blood as well were most expanded thyroid clonotypes with frequency above 0.001. Discrimination between ophthalmopathy and stable hyperthyroidism by a 13-signature model showed about 86% sensitivity and almost 83% specificity.

CDR3 regions of TCR beta were amplified from RNA transcripts. The first-round RT-PCR employed HTBI primers together with the Qiagen OneStep RT-PCR kit. A multiplex PCR was then performed as the second round. One entry per CDR3 protein results from TCRdb running MiXCR on the multiplex PCR reads. The data contain about 740,000 distinct CDR3 sequences, 35% to 50% of them singletons. Fresh peripheral blood, about 10 ml, was the PBMC source. As to this clonotype: What it binds is not known.

Per germline, CDR1 SGHRS and CDR2 YFSETQ. The V end lost 4 bases, the J end lost 5 bases, and 12 bases lay between the germline ends. The CDR3 runs 13 residues. The TCR sequence derives from an adult man with Graves' ophthalmopathy. Sequenced: peripheral blood. The rearrangement joins TRBV5-1 to TRBJ2-5; D could derive from TRBD1 or TRBD2 (5 bases each). Here the CDR3 reads CASSHGDGETQYF. The CDR3 DNA reads as TGCGCCAGCAGCCATGGGGACGGGGAGACCCAGTACTTC.